The sequence of this T cell receptor (beta chain) was determined in a study of identical twins. There are a few counts of this clonotype. MiXCR was run by TCRdb on the 5' RACE reads, yielding one entry per CDR3 protein. The repertoire holds around 250,000 distinct CDR3 sequences, with approximately 7.1% as singletons. This sample was also put to use in a study of T cells expressing NK-cell markers. That publication notes: The sorts in several experiments were restricted to alpha-beta TCR T cells by an anti-gamma-delta TCR antibody. Dominant NKG2C+ clonotypes in a handful of donors made up roughly 1.0-7.0% of CD8+ T cells.

The sequence was collected from a woman between 18 and 29 years old in good health. The material sequenced was CD8+ T cells sorted from blood.

The CDR3 coding sequence is TGTGCCAGCAGCCAACTGGATCAGACCCAGTACTTC. It codes for CASSQLDQTQYF. V and J are TRBV14 and TRBJ2-5; D unclear. Germline-derived CDR1 and CDR2 are SGHDN and FVKESK. Trimming took 2 bases from V and 6 from J, leaving 7 bases between them. The CDR3 is 12 residues long.